This T cell receptor (beta chain) was observed in a study of blood T cells in healthy people across ages. Sample-barcoded 5' priming and a J-beta primer mix drove a second PCR of about 6 to 12 cycles. Tagging of each cDNA molecule was performed by a template-switch adaptor with 12 random nucleotides. Each CDR3 protein is one row after TCRdb ran MiXCR on the 5' RACE reads. The data contain fewer than 700,000 distinct CDR3 sequences, around 48% of them singletons. Russia was home to the donors, healthy Caucasian individuals aged about 6 to 100. This CDR3 region has 13 residues. Per the germline V gene, CDR1 is PRHDT and CDR2 is FYEKMQ (reference sequence). Losses at the gene ends were 4 bases for V and 8 bases for J; bases not matched to a gene: 3.

Sequencing input: blood. The gene calls are TRBV13 and TRBJ1-3; 9 bases are a match to TRBD1. This TCR derives from a man aged 80 or over in good health. The CDR3 sequence is CASSSRQGDTIYF. The CDR3 DNA follows: TGTGCCAGCAGCTCGAGACAGGGGGACACCATATATTTT.